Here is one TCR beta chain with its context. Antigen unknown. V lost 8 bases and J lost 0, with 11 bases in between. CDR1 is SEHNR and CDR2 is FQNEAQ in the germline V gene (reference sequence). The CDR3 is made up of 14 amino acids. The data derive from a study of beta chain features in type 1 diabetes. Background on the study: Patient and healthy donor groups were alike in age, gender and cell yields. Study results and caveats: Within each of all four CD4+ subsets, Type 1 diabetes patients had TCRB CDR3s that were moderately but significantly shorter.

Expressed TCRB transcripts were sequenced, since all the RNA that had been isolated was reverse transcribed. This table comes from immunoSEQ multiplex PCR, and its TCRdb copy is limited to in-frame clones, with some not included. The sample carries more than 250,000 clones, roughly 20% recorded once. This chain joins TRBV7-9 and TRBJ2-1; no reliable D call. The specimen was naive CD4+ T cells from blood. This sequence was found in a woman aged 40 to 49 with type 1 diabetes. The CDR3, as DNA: TGTGCCAGCGAACTACCTTTCTCCTACAATGAGCAGTTCTTC. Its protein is CASELPFSYNEQFF.